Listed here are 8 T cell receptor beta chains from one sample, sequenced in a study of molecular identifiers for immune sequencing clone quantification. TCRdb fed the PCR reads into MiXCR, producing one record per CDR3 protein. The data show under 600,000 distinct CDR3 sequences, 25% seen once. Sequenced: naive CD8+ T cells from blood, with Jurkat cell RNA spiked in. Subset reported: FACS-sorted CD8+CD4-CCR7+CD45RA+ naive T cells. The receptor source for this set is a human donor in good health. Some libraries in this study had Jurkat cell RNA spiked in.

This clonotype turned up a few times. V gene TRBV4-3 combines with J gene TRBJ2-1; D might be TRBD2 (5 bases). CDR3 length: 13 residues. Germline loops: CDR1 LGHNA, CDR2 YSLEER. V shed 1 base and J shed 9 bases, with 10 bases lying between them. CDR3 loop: CASSQVAGGEQFF. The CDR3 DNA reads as TGCGCCAGCAGCCAAGTTGCCGGAGGTGAGCAGTTCTTC.

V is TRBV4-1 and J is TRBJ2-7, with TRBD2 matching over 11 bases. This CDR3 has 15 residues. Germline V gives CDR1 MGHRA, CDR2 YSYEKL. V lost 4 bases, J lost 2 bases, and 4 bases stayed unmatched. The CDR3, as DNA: TGCGCCAGCAGCCCGTCTAGCGGGGGGCCCTACGAGCAGTACTTC. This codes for CASSPSSGGPYEQYF.

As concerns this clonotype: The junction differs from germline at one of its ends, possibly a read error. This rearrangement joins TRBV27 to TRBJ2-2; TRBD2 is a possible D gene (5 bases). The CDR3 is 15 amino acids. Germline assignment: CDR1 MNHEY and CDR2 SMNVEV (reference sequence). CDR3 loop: CASSLYLSNTGELVF. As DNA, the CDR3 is TGTGCCAGCAGTTTATATTTGTCGAACACCGGGGAGCTGGTTTTT.

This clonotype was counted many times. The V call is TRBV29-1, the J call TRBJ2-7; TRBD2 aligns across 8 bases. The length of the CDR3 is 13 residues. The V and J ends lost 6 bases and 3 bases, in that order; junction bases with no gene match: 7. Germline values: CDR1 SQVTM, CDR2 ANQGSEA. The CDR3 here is CSVASGSLYEQYF. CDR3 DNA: TGCAGCGTAGCGAGCGGGAGCCTCTACGAGCAGTACTTC.

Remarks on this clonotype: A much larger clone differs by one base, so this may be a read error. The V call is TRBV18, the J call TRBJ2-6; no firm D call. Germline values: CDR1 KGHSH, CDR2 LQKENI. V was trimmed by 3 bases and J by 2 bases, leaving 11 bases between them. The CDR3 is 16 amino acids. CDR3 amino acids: CASSPGRLPGANVLTF. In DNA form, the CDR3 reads TGTGCCAGCTCACCGGGCCGGCTCCCTGGGGCCAACGTCCTGACTTTC.

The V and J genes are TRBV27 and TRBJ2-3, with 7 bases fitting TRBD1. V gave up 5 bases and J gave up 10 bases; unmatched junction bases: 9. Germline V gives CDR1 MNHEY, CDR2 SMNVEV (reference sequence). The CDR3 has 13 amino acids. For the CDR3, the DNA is TGTGCCAGCAGTCTACGACAGGGATCGGCGCAGTATTTT. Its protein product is CASSLRQGSAQYF.

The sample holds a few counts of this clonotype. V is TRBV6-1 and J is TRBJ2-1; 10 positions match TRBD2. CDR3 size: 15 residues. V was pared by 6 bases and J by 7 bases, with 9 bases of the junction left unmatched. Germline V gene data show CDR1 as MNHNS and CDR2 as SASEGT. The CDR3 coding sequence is TGTGCCAGCAGGAGCCTAGCGGGGGCTAGTAATGAGCAGTTCTTC. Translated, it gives CASRSLAGASNEQFF.

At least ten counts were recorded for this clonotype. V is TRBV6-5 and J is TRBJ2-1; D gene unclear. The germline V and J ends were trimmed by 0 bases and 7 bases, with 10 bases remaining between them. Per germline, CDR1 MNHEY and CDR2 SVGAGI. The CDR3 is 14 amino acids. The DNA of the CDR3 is TGTGCCAGCAGTTACTCTCCCGAGGCTAATGAGCAGTTCTTC. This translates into CASSYSPEANEQFF.